The 25 T cell receptor beta chains reported below all come from one sample, sequenced in a study of cytomegalovirus exposure and HLA in healthy donors. The PCR ran on 60 Vbeta and 13 Jbeta primers. Clones were read by immunoSEQ multiplex PCR, and TCRdb kept only the in-frame ones, dropping some. The profile covers more than 80,000 clones, with over 75% appearing a single time and under 4% taken by the ten largest. The specimen was PBMCs. Every receptor here comes from a man between 60 and 75 years old in good health and CMV-seronegative.

J is TRBJ2-1 and V is TRBV9; TRBD1 might be the D (5 bases). The CDR3 spans 14 residues. The V gene lost 3 bases and the J gene lost 0 bases, with 7 bases spanning the gap. From germline, CDR1 is SGDLS and CDR2 YYNGEE. CDR3 residues: CASSGQSSYNEQFF. CDR3 bases: TGTGCCAGCAGCGGACAGAGCTCCTACAATGAGCAGTTCTTC.

The table lists this clone with a few counts. CDR3 sequence reads: CASSPRTGGRTEAFF. CDR3 nucleotide sequence: TGTGCCAGCAGCCCCCGGACAGGGGGGAGGACTGAAGCTTTCTTT. This chain links TRBV7-2 with TRBJ1-1; 10 nucleotides line up with TRBD1. The CDR3 loop spans 15 amino acids. Per the germline V gene, CDR1 is SGHTA and CDR2 is FQGNSA. V trimming: 5 bases; J trimming: 5 bases; junction bases outside the gene matches: 8.

The chain joins TRBV5-5 to TRBJ2-2; 9 bases fit TRBD2. Germline V gives CDR1 SGHKS, CDR2 YYEKEE (reference sequence). V lost 2 bases, J lost 0 bases, and 5 bases stayed unmatched. The CDR3 runs to 17 residues. The CDR3 is CASSLWSGGPNTGELFF. The CDR3 nucleotides read TGTGCCAGCAGCTTATGGAGCGGGGGGCCGAACACCGGGGAGCTGTTTTTT.

The chain recombines TRBV5-1 with TRBJ1-2; unclear D gene. The V end was cut by 6 bases, the J end by 6 bases, with 18 bases between. This CDR3 has 14 residues. Looked up from germline, CDR1 is SGHRS and CDR2 is YFSETQ. Written as DNA, the CDR3 is TGCGCCAGCATCGAACAGCCCGGGAAGCATGGCTACACCTTC. Protein product: CASIEQPGKHGYTF.

This clone was seen only a few times. V and J are TRBV19 and TRBJ2-7; TRBD1 agrees at 10 bases. Trimming cost V 2 bases and J 4 bases; bases outside gene matches: 5. The CDR3 contains 15 residues. Germline V lookup: CDR1 LNHDA, CDR2 SQIVND (reference sequence). The CDR3: CASSITGQGGYEQYF. As DNA, the CDR3 is TGTGCCAGTAGTATAACAGGACAGGGGGGATACGAGCAGTACTTC. The variable domain in full, completed from reference TRBV19 and TRBJ2-7, reads DGGITQSPKYLFRKEGQNVTLSCEQNLNHDAMYWYRQDPGQGLRLIYYSQIVNDFQKGDIAEGYSVSREKKESFPLTVTSAQKNPTAFYLCASSITGQGGYEQYFGPGTRLTVT.

The chain is built from TRBV7-9 and TRBJ1-5; the match to TRBD1 covers 10 bases. The CDR3 loop spans 14 amino acids. With 4 bases clipped from V and 6 bases from J, the junction kept 3 bases outside the gene matches. Germline CDR1 and CDR2: SEHNR and FQNEAQ (reference sequence). CDR3 DNA: TGTGCCAGCAGCTCGACAGGGGGCAGTCAGCCCCAGCATTTT. It translates to CASSSTGGSQPQHF.

V and J are TRBV10-3 and TRBJ2-5; D possibly corresponds to TRBD2 (5 bases). This CDR3 region has 13 residues. Looked up from germline, CDR1 is ENHRY and CDR2 is SYGVKD. V was pared by 5 bases and J by 4 bases, with 11 bases between. CDR3 amino acids: CAISPGWRETQYF. Here the CDR3 DNA reads TGTGCCATCAGTCCGGGATGGAGAGAGACCCAGTACTTC.

The chain combines TRBV5-4 with TRBJ1-1; 7 bases fit TRBD1. CDR1 and CDR2 (germline): SGHNT, YYREEE (reference sequence). CDR3 length: 13 residues. Germline trimming cut 6 bases from V and 1 base from J; bases unmatched to any gene: 3. Written as DNA, the CDR3 is TGTGCCAGCACCAGGACAGGGAACACTGAAGCTTTCTTT. This sequence encodes CASTRTGNTEAFF.

This clone appeared a single time. This chain connects TRBV7-2 to TRBJ2-1, with 10 bases fitting TRBD1. This CDR3 contains 15 residues. Germline loops: CDR1 SGHTA, CDR2 FQGNSA. Trimming cost V 5 bases and J 5 bases; bases outside gene matches: 6. The CDR3 DNA reads TGTGCCAGCAGCACGTCCGGGACAGGGGACAATGAGCAGTTCTTC. Its translation: CASSTSGTGDNEQFF.

The chain employs TRBV30 and TRBJ1-4; 9 nucleotides match TRBD1. Unmatched junction bases numbered 8, after V lost 3 bases and J lost 6 bases. Germline assignment: CDR1 GTSNPN and CDR2 SVGIG (reference sequence). This CDR3 spans 15 amino acids. In nucleotides, the CDR3 is TGTGCCTGGAGCCTAGGACAGGGGCGGGATGAAAAACTGTTTTTT. Its protein product is CAWSLGQGRDEKLFF.

The chain couples TRBV6-1 to TRBJ1-6, with a tentative D call TRBD1 (5 bases). The germline V gene encodes CDR1 MNHNS and CDR2 SASEGT. CDR3 length: 16 amino acids. V was clipped by 0 bases and J by 8 bases, with 14 bases between them. The CDR3 DNA reads as TGTGCCAGCAGTGAAGCTTCCTTGGGGGGTTATTCACCCCTCCACTTT. Translated: CASSEASLGGYSPLHF.

This chain connects TRBV4-3 to TRBJ1-3, with D uncertain. V lost 1 base to trimming and J lost 4 bases, with 5 bases between them. The germline V gene has CDR1 LGHNA and CDR2 YSLEER. The CDR3 runs 13 residues. The CDR3: CASSQAQGNTIYF. The CDR3 nucleotides are TGCGCCAGCAGCCAAGCTCAGGGAAACACCATATATTTT.

The rearrangement joins TRBV6-5 to TRBJ1-4, with TRBD1 identical over 10 bases. The junction had 4 bases not matched to a gene; V was cut back by 1 base and J by 8 bases. This CDR3 region has 15 residues. Per the germline V gene, CDR1 is MNHEY and CDR2 is SVGAGI. CDR3 DNA sequence: TGTGCCAGCAGTTACTTTAGGACAGGGGGGGAAAAACTGTTTTTT. Encoded protein: CASSYFRTGGEKLFF.

V usage is TRBV7-3 and J usage is TRBJ2-1; the match to TRBD2 covers 9 bases. The V and J ends lost 5 bases and 0 bases, in that order; junction bases with no gene match: 11. Germline V gene sequence: CDR1 SGHTA, CDR2 FQGTGA. The CDR3 runs 18 residues. Here the CDR3 DNA reads TGTGCCAGCAGCCCCCACCCCCCGGGACTAGCCTCCTACAATGAGCAGTTCTTC. Protein sequence: CASSPHPPGLASYNEQFF.

This clone came up once. The chain employs TRBV5-1 and TRBJ2-1, with 7 bases identical to TRBD1. The CDR3 is 16 amino acids. The V and J ends lost 0 bases and 3 bases, in that order; junction bases with no gene match: 6. Germline CDR1 is SGHRS and CDR2 is YFSETQ. The CDR3 region is CASSLATGAIYNEQFF. CDR3 coding DNA: TGCGCCAGCAGCTTGGCCACAGGGGCAATCTACAATGAGCAGTTCTTC.

The chain carries TRBV6-1 and TRBJ1-1; D is perhaps TRBD1 (5 bases). V was pared by 6 bases and J by 3 bases, with 8 bases between. CDR1 and CDR2 from the germline V gene are MNHNS and SASEGT. The CDR3 sequence is 12 residues long. CDR3 residues: CASSRAYTEAFF. The CDR3 nucleotides are TGTGCCAGCAGCAGGGCGTACACTGAAGCTTTCTTT.

This clone occurred a few times. This chain joins TRBV28 and TRBJ1-2, with 8 bases aligning to TRBD1. The CDR3 length is 18 residues. J lost 5 bases, V lost 1 base, and 15 bases had no gene match. Per germline, CDR1 MDHEN and CDR2 SYDVKM. The CDR3 here is CASSLFILGQEDEYGYTF. CDR3 DNA sequence: TGTGCCAGCAGTTTATTTATTTTGGGACAGGAGGACGAATATGGCTACACCTTC.

The chain's CDR3 is CASRAGAQTETQYF. In nucleotides, the CDR3 is TGTGCCAGCAGGGCGGGCGCCCAAACGGAGACGCAGTATTTT. The rearrangement uses TRBV2 and TRBJ2-3, with TRBD2 as a possible D gene (5 bases). Trimming took off 6 bases at V and 9 bases at J, with 19 bases between the two ends. The CDR3 runs to 14 residues. Germline V lookup: CDR1 SNHLY, CDR2 FYNNEI. Full variable domain (outside the CDR3, taken from reference TRBV2 and TRBJ2-3): EPEVTQTPSHQVTQMGQEVILRCVPISNHLYFYWYRQILGQKVEFLVSFYNNEISEKSEIFDDQFSVERPDGSNFTLKIRSTKLEDSAMYFCASRAGAQTETQYFGPGTRLTVL.

The rearrangement joins TRBV7-2 to TRBJ2-1, with TRBD2 as a possible D gene (6 bases). The germline V and J ends were trimmed by 1 base and 9 bases, with 19 bases remaining between them. CDR3 size: 16 residues. Germline lookup yields CDR1 SGHTA and CDR2 FQGNSA. CDR3 nucleotide sequence: TGTGCCAGCAGCTTAGGGGTAGGGACTTCGTCAGGTGAGCAGTTCTTC. Its translation: CASSLGVGTSSGEQFF.

This chain links TRBV5-6 with TRBJ1-1; 8 bases are a match to TRBD1. V gave up 2 bases and J gave up 3 bases; unmatched junction bases: 12. Germline-derived CDR1 and CDR2 are SGHDT and YYEEEE. The CDR3 is 17 amino acids. CDR3 DNA sequence: TGTGCCAGCAGCTTAATAGCACAGGGGGAAGGGGACACTGAAGCTTTCTTT. The encoded protein is CASSLIAQGEGDTEAFF.

This chain joins TRBV6-4 and TRBJ1-5; the match to TRBD1 covers 9 bases. CDR3 length: 17 amino acids. V gave up 2 bases and J gave up 0 bases; unmatched junction bases: 5. Per germline, CDR1 MRHNA and CDR2 SNTAGT. The CDR3 region is CASSDPGQGPSNQPQHF. The DNA of the CDR3 is TGTGCCAGCAGTGACCCGGGACAGGGACCTAGCAATCAGCCCCAGCATTTT.

The chain recombines TRBV6-5 with TRBJ1-1; D not resolved. Germline-derived CDR1 and CDR2 are MNHEY and SVGAGI. The CDR3 totals 14 residues. The V end lost 6 bases, the J end lost 4 bases, and 15 bases lay between the germline ends. CDR3 in DNA: TGTGCCAGCAGGAAGGACTTGAAGAGCACTGAAGCTTTCTTT. Translated: CASRKDLKSTEAFF.

The V and J genes are TRBV6-6 and TRBJ1-1, with D unresolved. CDR1 is MNHNY and CDR2 is SVGAGI in the germline V gene (reference sequence). There are 14 residues in the CDR3. The V end lost 7 bases, the J end lost 2 bases, and 14 bases lay between the germline ends. CDR3 loop: CASTIPPGNTEAFF. CDR3 DNA sequence: TGTGCCAGCACCATACCCCCGGGAAACACTGAAGCTTTCTTT.

This chain joins TRBV7-2 and TRBJ2-1; possibly TRBD1 for D (7 bases). Germline-derived CDR1 and CDR2 are SGHTA and FQGNSA. The CDR3 spans 14 residues. Deletions cut 5 bases from V and 4 bases from J, with 12 bases between. As DNA, the CDR3 is TGTGCCAGCAGCCCCCAGGGGGGATACAATGAGCAGTTCTTC. Amino acids: CASSPQGGYNEQFF.

The chain employs TRBV6-1 and TRBJ1-5; D is unresolved. V shed 7 bases and J shed 0 bases, with 10 bases lying between them. The germline V gene has CDR1 MNHNS and CDR2 SASEGT. This CDR3 comprises 14 residues. The CDR3 is CASTARVSNQPQHF. The CDR3 DNA reads TGTGCCAGCACGGCGAGGGTTAGCAATCAGCCCCAGCATTTT.